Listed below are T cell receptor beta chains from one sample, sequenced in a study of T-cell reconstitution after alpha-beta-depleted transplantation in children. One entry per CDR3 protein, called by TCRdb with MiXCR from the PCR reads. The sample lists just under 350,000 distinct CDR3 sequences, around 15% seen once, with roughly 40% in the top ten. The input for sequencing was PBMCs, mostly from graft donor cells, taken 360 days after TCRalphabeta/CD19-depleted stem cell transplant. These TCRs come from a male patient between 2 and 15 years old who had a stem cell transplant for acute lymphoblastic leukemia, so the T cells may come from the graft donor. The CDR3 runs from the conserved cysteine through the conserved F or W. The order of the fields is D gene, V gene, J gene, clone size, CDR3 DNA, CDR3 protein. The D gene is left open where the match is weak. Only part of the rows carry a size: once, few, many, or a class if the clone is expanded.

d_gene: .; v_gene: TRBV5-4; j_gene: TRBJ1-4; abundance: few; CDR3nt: TGTGCCAGCAGCCGAGTTGGAGCTAATGAAAAACTGTTTTTT; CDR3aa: CASSRVGANEKLFF
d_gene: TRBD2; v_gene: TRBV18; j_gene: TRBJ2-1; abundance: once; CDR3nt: TGTGCCAGCTCACCACAGGCCGGGACTAGCAATGAGCAGTTCTTC; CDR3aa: CASSPQAGTSNEQFF
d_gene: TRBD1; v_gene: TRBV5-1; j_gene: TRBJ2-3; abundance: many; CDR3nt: TGCGCCAGCAGCTTGGATGGACAGGGTCGCACAGATACGCAGTATTTT; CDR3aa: CASSLDGQGRTDTQYF
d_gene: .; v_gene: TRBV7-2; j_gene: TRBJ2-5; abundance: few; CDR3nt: TGTGCCAGCAGCTTCCGGCTACATCGCCAAGAGACCCAGTACTTC; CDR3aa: CASSFRLHRQETQYF
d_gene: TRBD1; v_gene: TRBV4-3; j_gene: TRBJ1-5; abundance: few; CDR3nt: TGCGCCAGCAGCCGGGGGACAGGGGTCAATCAGCCCCAGCATTTT; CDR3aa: CASSRGTGVNQPQHF
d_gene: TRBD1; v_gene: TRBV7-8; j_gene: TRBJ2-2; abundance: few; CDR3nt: TGTGCCAGCAGCTCAACCCCAGGGGGCGTAGGGACCGGGGAGCTGTTTTTT; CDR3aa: CASSSTPGGVGTGELFF
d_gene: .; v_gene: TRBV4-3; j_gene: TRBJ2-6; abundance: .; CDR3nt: TGCGCCAGCAGCCAAGGAACTAGCGGGGCCAACGTCCTGACTTTC; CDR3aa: CASSQGTSGANVLTF
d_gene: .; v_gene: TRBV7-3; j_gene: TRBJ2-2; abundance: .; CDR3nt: TGTGCCAGCAGTGAATGGCGGAACACCGGGGAGCTGTTTTTT; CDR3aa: CASSEWRNTGELFF
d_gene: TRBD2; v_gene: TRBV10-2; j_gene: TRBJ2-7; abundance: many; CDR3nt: TGCGCCAGCAGTGTGTGGGGGAGTAGCGGGAGTTACGAGCAGTACTTC; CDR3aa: CASSVWGSSGSYEQYF
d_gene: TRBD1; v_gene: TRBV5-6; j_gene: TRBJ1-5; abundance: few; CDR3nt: TGTGCCAGCAGCTTGTTAGGGGGCGATCAGCCCCAGCATTTT; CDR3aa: CASSLLGGDQPQHF
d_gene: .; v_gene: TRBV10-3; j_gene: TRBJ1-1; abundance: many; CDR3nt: TGTGCCATCAGTGATGCTCGGAACACTGAAGCTTTCTTT; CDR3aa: CAISDARNTEAFF
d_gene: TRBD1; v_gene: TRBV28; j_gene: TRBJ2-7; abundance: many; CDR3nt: TGTGCCAGCAGCCGACGACAGGGTTTCAGCTACGAGCAGTACTTC; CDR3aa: CASSRRQGFSYEQYF
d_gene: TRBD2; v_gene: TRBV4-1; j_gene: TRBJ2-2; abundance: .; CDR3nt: TGCGCCAGCAGACGACTAGCGGGAGGGCCAGATTCGAACACCGGGGAGCTGTTTTTT; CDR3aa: CASRRLAGGPDSNTGELFF